These 20 T cell receptor beta chains came from one sample sequenced in a study of response to subunit inactivated influenza vaccine. MiXCR, run by TCRdb on the RT-PCR reads, gives a single entry per CDR3 protein. The table has roughly 500,000 distinct CDR3 sequences, under 25% seen once. These data are also associated with another study on T cells expressing NK-cell markers. In that study: 5'RACE template switching built TCR beta cDNA with unique molecular identifiers.

The sequenced sample was CD4+ T cells sorted from PBMCs, obtained 11 to 12 days after vaccination. Receptors originate from a man in his fifties or sixties who received an inactivated influenza vaccine.

This rearrangement joins TRBV19 to TRBJ1-5; no clear D. Germline-derived CDR1 and CDR2 are LNHDA and SQIVND (reference sequence). The CDR3 spans 15 residues. Trimming shortened V by 1 base and J by 9 bases, and 16 bases separated the two germline ends. The CDR3 DNA reads as TGTGCCAGTAGTATAGCTGGACCCGCGACTACGCCCCAGCATTTT. Translated: CASSIAGPATTPQHF.

This clonotype was seen only a few times. The chain links TRBV25-1 to TRBJ2-3; D uncertain. V was pared by 6 bases and J by 15 bases, with 34 bases between. Germline V lookup: CDR1 MGHDK, CDR2 SYGVNS. CDR3 length: 17 residues. In nucleotides, the CDR3 is TGTGCCAGCAGGGCCGTTCCCCCCGGAGCCTCGACTGGGGTATTATATTTT. Translating it yields CASRAVPPGASTGVLYF.

The rearrangement links TRBV12-3 or TRBV12-4 to TRBJ1-4, with 10 bases matching TRBD1. There are 15 residues in the CDR3. V was clipped by 3 bases and J by 6 bases; unmatched bases: 4. CDR3 protein: CASSLTGGGDEKLFF. CDR3 in DNA: TGTGCCAGCAGTTTGACAGGGGGCGGGGATGAAAAACTGTTTTTT.

The gene calls are TRBV7-9 and TRBJ2-1; D is undetermined. Germline CDR1 SEHNR, CDR2 FQNEAQ (reference sequence). V was clipped by 3 bases and J by 7 bases, with 7 bases between them. The CDR3 is made up of 12 amino acids. The CDR3 DNA follows: TGTGCCAGCAGCTTTAAGGTGAATGAGCAGTTCTTC. This translates into CASSFKVNEQFF.

This clonotype was observed a few times. The chain is built from TRBV27 and TRBJ2-5; either TRBD1 or TRBD2 may supply D (7 bases each). Trimming took off 6 bases at V and 0 bases at J, with 14 bases between the two ends. This CDR3 has 15 amino acids. Germline V gene data show CDR1 as MNHEY and CDR2 as SMNVEV (reference sequence). CDR3 sequence (DNA): TGTGCCAGCAGGGGAGGGACAGATTACCAAGAGACCCAGTACTTC. It specifies CASRGGTDYQETQYF.

J is TRBJ2-1 and V is TRBV6-2 or TRBV6-3; no firm D call. The germline gives CDR1 MNHEY, CDR2 SVGEGT. V lost 0 bases, J lost 9 bases, and 6 bases lay in between. The CDR3 loop spans 12 amino acids. CDR3 amino acids: CASSYSHGEQFF. The CDR3 DNA sequence: TGTGCCAGCAGTTACTCGCACGGTGAGCAGTTCTTC.

This clonotype was picked up a small number of times. The chain is built from TRBV7-2 and TRBJ2-7; D gene uncertain. This CDR3 comprises 13 residues. CDR1 and CDR2 (germline): SGHTA, FQGNSA. Trimming took 7 bases from V and 3 from J, leaving 13 bases between them. CDR3: CASTLGINYEQYF. Here the CDR3 DNA reads TGTGCCAGCACCTTGGGAATAAACTACGAGCAGTACTTC.

The chain has TRBV6-1 and TRBJ2-2, with D possibly TRBD1 on 6 matching bases. This CDR3 contains 16 residues. Trimming took off 6 bases at V and 6 bases at J, with 20 bases between the two ends. Germline loops: CDR1 MNHNS, CDR2 SASEGT. CDR3 nucleotide sequence: TGTGCCAGCAGAATAGGGACCAACAGGGTCCCCGGGGAGCTGTTTTTT. Its protein is CASRIGTNRVPGELFF.

The table lists this clonotype with a few counts. The chain employs TRBV4-2 and TRBJ2-1; possible D gene TRBD2, 6 bases. The V end lost 8 bases, the J end lost 4 bases, and 12 bases lay between the germline ends. The CDR3 totals 13 residues. The germline V gene has CDR1 LGHNA and CDR2 YNFKEQ. The chain's CDR3 is CASGGLGYNEQFF. CDR3 nucleotide sequence: TGTGCCAGCGGGGGACTCGGATACAATGAGCAGTTCTTC.

This clonotype was seen a handful of times. The chain couples TRBV7-2 to TRBJ2-3; 7 bases line up with TRBD2. CDR1 and CDR2 (germline): SGHTA, FQGNSA. CDR3 size: 14 residues. J was trimmed by 5 bases and V by 6 bases; bases with no gene match: 8. The CDR3 region has the DNA TGTGCCAGCAGATTGACTAGCATGGGAGATACGCAGTATTTT. Residues: CASRLTSMGDTQYF.

This clonotype was observed a handful of times. The chain joins TRBV5-1 to TRBJ2-2; weak D call: TRBD1 (5 bases). In germline, CDR1 is SGHRS, CDR2 YFSETQ. There are 15 residues in the CDR3. The ends were cut back, 0 bases at V and 4 bases at J, with 10 bases in the middle. In DNA form, the CDR3 reads TGCGCCAGCAGCTTGGGCTCAGGGCCCACCGGGGAGCTGTTTTTT. Its translation: CASSLGSGPTGELFF.

V and J are TRBV6-2 or TRBV6-3 and TRBJ2-7; D call uncertain. The length of the CDR3 is 10 residues. Germline loops: CDR1 MNHEY, CDR2 SVGEGT. The V end lost 7 bases, the J end lost 5 bases, and 6 bases lay between the germline ends. The CDR3 bases are TGTGCCAGCAAGAAGGACGAGCAGTACTTC. It translates to CASKKDEQYF.

This sequence joins TRBV20-1 and TRBJ2-1; 11 positions match TRBD1. The CDR3 covers 14 residues. V dropped 6 bases and J dropped 9; count of bases not matched to a gene: 10. Germline assignment: CDR1 DFQATT and CDR2 SNEGSKA (reference sequence). CDR3 bases: TGCAGTGCCTTCGGGACAGGGGGTAGGGGTGAGCAGTTCTTC. The encoded protein is CSAFGTGGRGEQFF.

J is TRBJ1-1 and V is TRBV4-2; D uncertain. V was clipped by 2 bases and J by 1 base, with 2 bases between them. CDR3 length: 12 amino acids. The germline gives CDR1 LGHNA, CDR2 YNFKEQ. CDR3 sequence reads: CASSQTNTEAFF. The CDR3 DNA follows: TGTGCCAGCAGCCAAACGAACACTGAAGCTTTCTTT.

This clonotype was seen repeatedly, ten times or more. The J gene is TRBJ2-3, the V gene TRBV29-1; D is tentatively TRBD1 or TRBD2 (5 bases each). Germline loops: CDR1 SQVTM, CDR2 ANQGSEA. CDR3 size: 13 residues. V lost 4 bases and J 5 bases, leaving 13 bases between the germline ends. CDR3 sequence: CSVARDHGDTQYF. CDR3 sequence (DNA): TGCAGCGTTGCCCGGGACCACGGAGATACGCAGTATTTT.

This clonotype has only a few counts. The chain combines TRBV14 with TRBJ2-1; a weak D match, TRBD2 (6 bases). The V gene's germline CDR1 is SGHDN and CDR2 FVKESK. V was shortened by 0 bases and J by 3 bases, with 12 bases between the two germline ends. This CDR3 has 16 amino acids. The CDR3 sequence is CASSQDEGRDYNEQFF. Written as DNA, the CDR3 is TGTGCCAGCAGCCAAGATGAAGGGCGGGACTACAATGAGCAGTTCTTC.

The rearrangement joins TRBV20-1 to TRBJ2-5, with D uncertain. This CDR3 has 13 amino acids. Germline loops: CDR1 DFQATT, CDR2 SNEGSKA (reference sequence). Trimming removed 6 bases at V and 3 bases at J, with 14 bases between. The CDR3 DNA follows: TGCAGTGCCGCGAAAATACCGGAAGAGACCCAGTACTTC. As protein: CSAAKIPEETQYF.

V usage is TRBV7-9 and J usage is TRBJ2-3; TRBD1 might be the D (6 bases). V was shortened by 5 bases and J by 6 bases, with 18 bases between the two germline ends. The CDR3 totals 15 residues. Germline values: CDR1 SEHNR, CDR2 FQNEAQ (reference sequence). CDR3 protein: CASSRTEGRYDTQYF. The CDR3 region has the DNA TGTGCCAGCAGCCGGACAGAAGGTCGGTACGATACGCAGTATTTT.

In the case of this clonotype: This clone may be a read error of a much larger clone one base away. The chain couples TRBV5-5 to TRBJ2-3, with D possibly called TRBD1 or TRBD2 (5 bases each). The germline V gene encodes CDR1 SGHKS and CDR2 YYEKEE (reference sequence). The CDR3 covers 15 residues. Here the CDR3 DNA reads TGTGCCAGCAGTTGGGGGAATTTGGGCACAGATACGCAGTCTTTT. As protein: CASSWGNLGTDTQSF.

The rearrangement uses TRBV7-2 and TRBJ2-7, with TRBD2 matching 13 bases. The CDR3 loop spans 15 amino acids. Germline V gene lookup returns CDR1 SGHTA and CDR2 FQGNSA. V was clipped by 5 bases and J by 4 bases; unmatched bases: 5. CDR3 region: CASSKLAGGLYEQYF. The DNA for the CDR3 is TGTGCCAGCAGCAAACTAGCGGGGGGGCTTTACGAGCAGTACTTC.